This T cell receptor (beta chain) was captured by sequencing in a study of blood T cells in healthy people across ages. Study observations and caveats: Long-lived donors exceeded aged donors in naive CD4+ cells and diversity. Investigators treated diversity estimates from one million T cells as underestimates.

Comment on this clonotype: Its antigen is unknown. Mismatch with germline at one junction end may stem from a read error.

Primed by a sample-barcoded 5' primer and a J-beta primer mix, a second PCR proceeded for 7 to 11 cycles. CDR3-containing paired-end reads numbered at least 2.5 million in each sample. Each CDR3 protein is one row after TCRdb ran MiXCR on the 5' RACE reads. This sample has over 750,000 distinct CDR3 sequences, with 20% to 25% found just once. The length of the CDR3 is 14 residues. The V gene's germline CDR1 is MGHRA and CDR2 YSYEKL. This sample was shared with a second study, whose subject was T cells of mothers and their children. That source adds: The study obtained over 9.5 million TCR beta CDR3 reads per mother and 2.5 million to 3 million per child.

The sample taken for sequencing was blood. This clonotype was obtained from a boy aged 5-17 years in good health. The V gene is TRBV4-1, the J gene TRBJ1-1; the D is unclear. For the CDR3, the DNA is TGCGCCAGCAGCCAAGAGGACGGGAACGCTGAAGCTTTCTTT. Protein: CASSQEDGNAEAFF.